This entry features one T cell receptor (beta chain) sequence. This CDR3 has 18 amino acids. Germline CDR1 SGHKS, CDR2 YYEKEE (reference sequence). V lost 5 bases to trimming and J lost 10 bases; unmatched junction nucleotides: 18. Using unique molecular identifiers, the investigators prepared the TCRbeta library. TCRdb processed the PCR reads anew with MiXCR; each CDR3 protein has one entry. Among roughly 790,000 distinct CDR3 sequences, 15% to 20% were seen once, and the ten largest hold around 4.5%. The sample belongs to a study of T-cell reconstitution after alpha-beta-depleted transplantation in children.

This sequence joins TRBV5-5 and TRBJ2-3; TRBD2 matches 14 bases. Sequencing used PBMCs, mostly from graft donor cells, obtained 360 days after TCRalphabeta/CD19-depleted stem cell transplant. This TCR derives from a male patient younger than 18 who had a stem cell transplant for acute lymphoblastic leukemia, so the T cells may come from the graft donor. CDR3 amino acids: CASRHKGLQGLAGVAQYF. In nucleotides, the CDR3 is TGTGCCAGCAGACATAAGGGGCTCCAGGGACTAGCGGGAGTAGCGCAGTATTTT.